This T cell receptor (beta chain) is from a study of T cell repertoires in cytomegalovirus infection. Notes on the study in general: People with CMV and the relevant HLA were identified by cumulative public TCR beta family frequency. The study found HLA-C-restricted CMV-specific TCR beta clonotypes dominating the ex vivo response.

Trimming removed 0 bases at V and 5 bases at J, with 14 bases between. This CDR3 contains 15 residues. CDR1 and CDR2 (germline): SGDLS, YYNGEE. In the case of this clonotype: Its antigen is as yet unknown.

MiXCR, run by TCRdb on the reads, gives a single entry per CDR3 protein. This table has roughly 760,000 distinct CDR3 sequences, roughly 35% appearing once. The TCR sequence derives from a human donor in good health (CMV status not recorded). Some clones in this sample may be carry-over from other donors' samples. The chain combines TRBV9 with TRBJ1-2; D is uncertain. Sequences were obtained from PBMCs. The CDR3 loop reads CASSVAATSEYGYTF. The CDR3 DNA reads TGTGCCAGCAGCGTAGCCGCTACATCGGAGTATGGCTACACCTTC.